This T cell receptor (beta chain) was found in a study of blood T cell repertoires in COVID-19. V was pared by 5 bases and J by 0 bases, with 8 bases between. CDR3 size: 13 residues. CDR1 and CDR2 from the germline V gene are SEHNR and FQNEAQ (reference sequence). The method was immunoSEQ multiplex PCR; TCRdb's version includes in-frame clones alone and lacks a portion of them. The data hold approximately 360,000 clones, with more than 80% observed a single time. The clonotype originates from a middle-aged man with acute or convalescent COVID-19. V gene TRBV7-9 combines with J gene TRBJ2-7; D is unresolved. Source material: peripheral blood. The DNA of the CDR3 is TGTGCCAGCAGCCCGACAAGCTCCTACGAGCAGTACTTC. Amino acids: CASSPTSSYEQYF.